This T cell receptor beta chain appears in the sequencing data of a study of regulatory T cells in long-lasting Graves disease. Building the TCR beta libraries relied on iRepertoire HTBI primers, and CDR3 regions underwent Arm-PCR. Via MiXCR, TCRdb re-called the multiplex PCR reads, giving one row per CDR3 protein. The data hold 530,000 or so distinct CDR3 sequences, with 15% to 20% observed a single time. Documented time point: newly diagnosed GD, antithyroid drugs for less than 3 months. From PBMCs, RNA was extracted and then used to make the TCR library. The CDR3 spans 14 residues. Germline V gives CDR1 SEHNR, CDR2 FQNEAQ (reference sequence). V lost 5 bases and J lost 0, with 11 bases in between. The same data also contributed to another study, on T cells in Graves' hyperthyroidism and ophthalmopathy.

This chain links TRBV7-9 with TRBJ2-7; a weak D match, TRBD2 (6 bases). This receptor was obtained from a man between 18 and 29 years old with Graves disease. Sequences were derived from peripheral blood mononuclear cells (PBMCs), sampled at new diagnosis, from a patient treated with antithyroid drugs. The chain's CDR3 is CASSPLAHSYEQYF. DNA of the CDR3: TGTGCCAGCAGCCCTCTAGCGCACTCCTACGAGCAGTACTTC.